This TCR beta chain was captured by sequencing in a study of response to subunit inactivated influenza vaccine. This clonotype was seen more than once but under ten times. TCRdb itself ran the RT-PCR reads through MiXCR, one entry per CDR3 protein. Among about 800,000 distinct CDR3 sequences, less than 25% were seen once, and the ten largest hold 10% to 13%. CDR1 is SGHRS, CDR2 YFSETQ, per germline. This CDR3 is 17 amino acids long. V lost 4 bases to trimming and J lost 5 bases; unmatched junction nucleotides: 11. Sequencing was performed on PBMCs from blood, taken 5 days after vaccination. This clonotype was obtained from a man over 45 who received an inactivated influenza vaccine. The chain combines TRBV5-1 with TRBJ2-2, with TRBD1 matching over 10 bases. The CDR3 nucleotides are TGCGCCAGCAGCCCGACAGGGGGCGCGGTTGGAACCGGGGAGCTGTTTTTT. Translated, it gives CASSPTGGAVGTGELFF.